One and the same sample provided the 20 T cell receptor beta chains below, sequenced in a study of Graves' ophthalmopathy and Graves' hyperthyroidism. Amplification targeted the TCR beta CDR3 regions, with RNA transcripts as the source material. Second-round multiplex PCR came after first-round RT-PCR with HTBI primers. TCRdb reprocessed the multiplex PCR reads via MiXCR and lists one record per CDR3 protein. The profile shows some 750,000 distinct CDR3 sequences, 40% of them singletons. The sequencing input was peripheral blood. The receptors were sampled from an adult man with Graves' ophthalmopathy.

This sequence joins TRBV12-3 or TRBV12-4 and TRBJ1-5, with TRBD1 matching over 8 bases. The CDR3 is 14 amino acids. V trimming: 4 bases; J trimming: 4 bases; junction bases outside the gene matches: 3. CDR3 coding DNA: TGTGCCAGCAGTTCAGGGGGCGCGAATCAGCCCCAGCATTTT. Amino acid sequence: CASSSGGANQPQHF.

This clonotype occurred a few times. V gene TRBV29-1 combines with J gene TRBJ2-3; a weak D match, TRBD1 (5 bases). The CDR3 has 14 amino acids. The germline V and J ends were trimmed by 4 bases and 1 base, with 12 bases remaining between them. In germline, CDR1 is SQVTM, CDR2 ANQGSEA. CDR3 nucleotides: TGCAGCGTTGGGAAGGGGTGGGGCACAGATACGCAGTATTTT. Its translation is CSVGKGWGTDTQYF.

In this sample, this clonotype turned up a few times. V is TRBV9 and J is TRBJ2-7, with 8 bases lining up with TRBD2. Per germline, CDR1 SGDLS and CDR2 YYNGEE. The V segment lost 4 bases and the J segment 0 bases; nucleotides outside the gene matches: 9. CDR3 size: 16 residues. Here the CDR3 reads CASSLWGGGNSYEQYF. In DNA form, the CDR3 reads TGTGCCAGCAGCTTATGGGGCGGGGGGAACTCCTACGAGCAGTACTTC.

This clonotype showed up just a few times. V and J are TRBV11-2 and TRBJ2-7, with D possibly TRBD2 on 5 matching bases. The V gene lost 5 bases and the J gene lost 2 bases, with 10 bases spanning the gap. The CDR3 has 13 amino acids. Germline V gives CDR1 SGHAT, CDR2 FQNNGV. The CDR3, as DNA: TGTGCCAGCAGCGCGGGTGCGGCCTACGAGCAGTACTTC. Translated: CASSAGAAYEQYF.

This chain links TRBV9 with TRBJ1-6; D ambiguous. The CDR3 totals 14 residues. The germline gives CDR1 SGDLS, CDR2 YYNGEE. V lost 0 bases and J 7 bases, leaving 8 bases between the germline ends. CDR3 amino acids: CASSVGINNSPLHF. CDR3 nucleotides: TGTGCCAGCAGCGTAGGCATAAACAATTCACCCCTCCACTTT.

This clonotype has only a few counts. This sequence joins TRBV16 and TRBJ1-4, with D perhaps matching TRBD1 (5 bases). The CDR3 totals 16 residues. The V gene's germline CDR1 is KGHSY and CDR2 FQNENV. V was shortened by 0 bases and J by 10 bases, with 18 bases between the two germline ends. The CDR3 DNA reads as TGTGCCAGCAGCCAATCATATTCTCCGGGGGACGGAAAACTGTTTTTT. Translation: CASSQSYSPGDGKLFF.

This clonotype was seen more than once but under ten times. The J gene is TRBJ1-3, the V gene TRBV20-1; 9 bases fit TRBD1. CDR3 size: 15 residues. Germline assignment: CDR1 DFQATT and CDR2 SNEGSKA (reference sequence). The V gene end was trimmed by 6 bases and the J gene end by 0 bases; junction bases not matched to a gene: 6. The CDR3 is CSARTGGASGNTIYF. The CDR3, as DNA: TGCAGTGCCAGAACAGGGGGCGCCTCTGGAAACACCATATATTTT.

A few counts support this clonotype. Written as DNA, the CDR3 is TGTGCCAGTAGTAACTCGGGGGGCTCGGAACAGCCCCAGCATTTT. It specifies CASSNSGGSEQPQHF. The V gene is TRBV19, the J gene TRBJ1-5, with D possibly matching TRBD1 (6 bases). The CDR3 is 15 residues long. CDR1 is LNHDA, CDR2 SQIVND, per germline (reference sequence). Trimming cost V 4 bases and J 7 bases, with 17 bases left between them.

The chain recombines TRBV12-3 or TRBV12-4 with TRBJ2-6, with D perhaps TRBD1 (5 bases). The CDR3 runs 15 residues. V was pared by 3 bases and J by 1 base, with 7 bases between. CDR3 in amino acids: CASSFDRSGANVLTF. The CDR3 bases are TGTGCCAGCAGTTTCGACAGATCTGGGGCCAACGTCCTGACTTTC.

This clonotype was seen a few times. The chain carries TRBV7-9 and TRBJ2-7; possibly TRBD1 or TRBD2 for D (6 bases each). With 6 bases removed from V and 4 bases from J, the gap between germline ends came to 19 bases. CDR1 and CDR2 from the germline V gene are SEHNR and FQNEAQ (reference sequence). The CDR3 sequence is 15 residues long. CDR3 nucleotide sequence: TGTGCCAGCAGGCAGGGGTACGGGGGCGGGTACGAGCAGTACTTC. It encodes CASRQGYGGGYEQYF.

This clonotype was observed a few times. The chain joins TRBV10-3 to TRBJ2-3; TRBD2 is a possible D gene (6 bases). The CDR3 consists of 13 residues. Trimming shortened V by 6 bases and J by 6 bases, and 13 bases separated the two germline ends. The germline V gene has CDR1 ENHRY and CDR2 SYGVKD. CDR3 coding DNA: TGTGCCATCAGGGAGGGCGGTTCTGATACGCAGTATTTT. It specifies CAIREGGSDTQYF.

This chain links TRBV10-3 with TRBJ2-7, with 8 bases identical to TRBD2. Germline CDR1 ENHRY, CDR2 SYGVKD. V was clipped by 10 bases and J by 6 bases; unmatched bases: 17. CDR3 size: 15 residues. The CDR3 here is CASGQNLGGGLEQYF. The CDR3, as DNA: TGTGCCAGCGGTCAGAACCTCGGGGGGGGCCTCGAGCAGTACTTC.

This clonotype has a handful of counts. The V and J genes are TRBV7-9 and TRBJ1-2; 10 bases are a match to TRBD1. The germline CDR1 and CDR2 sequences are SEHNR and FQNEAQ (reference sequence). This CDR3 region has 15 residues. J was trimmed by 6 bases and V by 4 bases; bases with no gene match: 8. The CDR3 region has the DNA TGTGCCAGCAGCTCCACGACAGGGGGCGATGATGGCTACACCTTC. Amino acids: CASSSTTGGDDGYTF.

Details on this clonotype: A much larger clonotype is one base distant, so this may be a read error. The chain couples TRBV11-1 to TRBJ2-2; 13 bases agree with TRBD2. This CDR3 contains 20 residues. J gave up 4 bases and V 5 bases, and 16 bases lay outside the gene matches. The V gene's germline CDR1 is SGHAT and CDR2 FQDESV (reference sequence). This chain's CDR3 is CASSPNLLAGGRTSTGELFF. The CDR3 bases are TGTGCCAGCAGCCCGAACCTACTAGCGGGAGGGCGGACGAGCACCGGGGAGCTGTTTTTT.

This chain's CDR3 is CSARDTAAGELFF. DNA of the CDR3: TGCAGTGCTAGAGATACGGCGGCCGGGGAGCTGTTTTTT. V gene TRBV20-1 combines with J gene TRBJ2-2; D is unresolved. Germline CDR1 and CDR2: DFQATT and SNEGSKA (reference sequence). V lost 0 bases to trimming and J lost 6 bases, with 8 bases between them. CDR3 length equals 13 residues.

The V call is TRBV25-1, the J call TRBJ2-5; 9 bases are a match to TRBD1. Trimming took 5 bases from V and 6 from J; bases not matched to a gene: 10. The CDR3 totals 15 residues. Germline V gives CDR1 MGHDK, CDR2 SYGVNS. CDR3 sequence (DNA): TGTGCCAGCAGTTCCCCTACAGGGGGCCTGAAGACCCAGTACTTC. Translated, it gives CASSSPTGGLKTQYF.

V gene TRBV29-1 combines with J gene TRBJ1-2; 7 bases fit TRBD1. CDR3 length equals 11 residues. The V gene's germline CDR1 is SQVTM and CDR2 ANQGSEA. CDR3 DNA sequence: TGCACTCGAGGGGGCATAGGTGGCTACACCTTC. Encoded protein: CTRGGIGGYTF.

The sample holds many counts of this clonotype. The chain recombines TRBV10-3 with TRBJ1-5; D uncertain. This CDR3 is 15 amino acids long. Germline-derived CDR1 and CDR2 are ENHRY and SYGVKD. Trimming shortened V by 3 bases and J by 7 bases, and 16 bases separated the two germline ends. CDR3 loop: CAISDDTPRGQPQHF. For the CDR3, the DNA is TGTGCCATCAGTGATGACACTCCCCGGGGACAGCCCCAGCATTTT.

There are many counts of this clonotype. The chain carries TRBV2 and TRBJ1-5; no definite D call. This CDR3 contains 14 residues. Trimming stripped 3 bases from V and 6 bases from J, with 12 bases between. Per the germline V gene, CDR1 is SNHLY and CDR2 is FYNNEI. The CDR3 sequence: CASSEVPGRQPQHF. The CDR3 DNA follows: TGTGCCAGCAGTGAGGTCCCCGGTCGTCAGCCCCAGCATTTT. The entire variable domain, with the rest obtained from reference TRBV2 and TRBJ1-5, is as follows: EPEVTQTPSHQVTQMGQEVILRCVPISNHLYFYWYRQILGQKVEFLVSFYNNEISEKSEIFDDQFSVERPDGSNFTLKIRSTKLEDSAMYFCASSEVPGRQPQHFGDGTRLSIL.

This clonotype was detected many times. J is TRBJ1-2 and V is TRBV7-2; the D is unclear. Germline assignment: CDR1 SGHTA and CDR2 FQGNSA. The CDR3 length is 15 residues. V lost 1 base, J lost 0 bases, and 9 bases lay in between. The CDR3 loop reads CASSLGASPNYGYTF. The DNA for the CDR3 is TGTGCCAGCAGCTTAGGGGCCAGCCCTAACTATGGCTACACCTTC.